A selection of T cell receptor beta chains follows, all from one sample in a study of shared clonotypes between healthy human individuals. Only in-frame clones appear in the TCRdb table, and some are missing; sequencing was by immunoSEQ multiplex PCR. The repertoire holds millions of clones, with 85% to 95% as singletons. The sequenced sample was naive CD4+ T cells sorted from blood. The receptors come from a man younger than 35 in good health. The CDR3 runs from the conserved cysteine through the conserved F or W. D genes are given only for firm matches. Clone size appears in some rows only: once, few, many, or a class for an expanded clone.

abundance,j_gene,d_gene,v_gene,CDR3nt,CDR3aa
NA,TRBJ2-7,NA,TRBV9,TGTGCCAGCAGCGTAGACGGAACGCTAGTCGAGCAGTACTTC,CASSVDGTLVEQYF
NA,TRBJ1-1,NA,TRBV11-3,TGTGCCAGCAGCTTGCGAGGGGGGAACACTGAAGCTTTCTTT,CASSLRGGNTEAFF
NA,TRBJ1-1,TRBD1,TRBV18,TGTGCCAGCTCACCGTATCAGGGGGCCGAGGCTGAAGCTTTCTTT,CASSPYQGAEAEAFF
NA,TRBJ2-2,NA,TRBV2,TGTGCCAGCAGTGAGATGGGGAGCAACACCGGGGAGCTGTTTTTT,CASSEMGSNTGELFF
NA,TRBJ1-3,TRBD1,TRBV5-4,TGTGCCAGCAGCTCGGGACAGGGTGGAAACACCATATATTTT,CASSSGQGGNTIYF
NA,TRBJ2-7,NA,TRBV10-3,TGTGCCATCAGCCCCTCGACCGGTTACGAGCAGTACTTC,CAISPSTGYEQYF
NA,TRBJ1-4,NA,TRBV5-1,TGCGCCAGCAGCCGCGGACAGAATGAAAAACTGTTTTTT,CASSRGQNEKLFF
NA,TRBJ1-4,NA,TRBV28,TGTGCCAGCAGTTTGGATCTTAATGAAAAACTGTTTTTT,CASSLDLNEKLFF
NA,TRBJ1-5,NA,TRBV11-2,TGTGCCAGCAGCTTAACAGGCAATCAGCCCCAGCATTTT,CASSLTGNQPQHF
NA,TRBJ2-7,NA,TRBV6-6,TGTGCCAGCAGTTCCCTCCCGCCAGACAGGAGCTACGAGCAGTACTTC,CASSSLPPDRSYEQYF
NA,TRBJ2-5,TRBD2,TRBV28,TGTGCCAGCAGTTTAGAAGGACTAGCGGGGGGACAAGAGACCCAGTACTTC,CASSLEGLAGGQETQYF
NA,TRBJ2-1,TRBD1,TRBV7-3,TGTGCCAGCAGTTTGGCGGAACAGGGGCCAAACAATGAGCAGTTCTTC,CASSLAEQGPNNEQFF
NA,TRBJ2-7,NA,TRBV28,TGTGCCAGCAGCTTAGACCGGCTAGCCTACGAGCAGTACTTC,CASSLDRLAYEQYF
NA,TRBJ2-1,TRBD1,TRBV10-3,TGTGCCATCAGTGAGTCTGGACAGGGGTATGAGCAGTTCTTC,CAISESGQGYEQFF
once,TRBJ1-2,NA,TRBV29-1,TGCAGCGCTGGGGACGGGGAGGGCTATGGCTACACCTTC,CSAGDGEGYGYTF
NA,TRBJ2-7,TRBD2,TRBV2,TGTGCCAGCAGTGAATATCTAGCGGGAGGGAACGAGCAGTACTTC,CASSEYLAGGNEQYF
NA,TRBJ2-7,NA,TRBV9,TGTGCCAGCAGCGCCCAGACGCAGGCGCCCTACGAGCAGTACTTC,CASSAQTQAPYEQYF
NA,TRBJ2-3,TRBD2,TRBV5-1,TGCGCCAGCAGCTTGGTCCTAGCGGGAGGGCCAGGGGCGCAGTATTTT,CASSLVLAGGPGAQYF